This T cell receptor beta chain was captured in a study of beta chain features in type 1 diabetes. Study-level points and caveats: For Type 1 diabetes patients, all four CD4+ subsets carried TCRB CDR3s that were moderately but significantly shorter.

Of the isolated RNA, all was reverse transcribed, and so the sequenced material was expressed TCRB transcripts. Generated by immunoSEQ multiplex PCR, the TCRdb table keeps only in-frame clones and is missing some. In the table there are about 710,000 clones, over 12% of which are singletons. Trimming took off 6 bases at V and 0 bases at J, with 19 bases between the two ends. The length of the CDR3 is 17 residues. The germline gives CDR1 SGDLS, CDR2 YYNGEE. Concerning this clone: No antigen is known for it.

This sequence originates from a man younger than 30 with type 1 diabetes. The chain is built from TRBV9 and TRBJ2-1; D is possibly TRBD2 (6 bases). The sequenced sample was naive CD4+ T cells from blood. CDR3 loop: CASTPGGVPSSYNEQFF. The CDR3 nucleotides read TGTGCCAGCACCCCCGGAGGGGTCCCGAGCTCCTACAATGAGCAGTTCTTC. The variable domain in full, with the rest retrieved from reference TRBV9 and TRBJ2-1, is DSGVTQTPKHLITATGQRVTLRCSPRSGDLSVYWYQQSLDQGLQFLIQYYNGEERAKGNILERFSAQQFPDLHSELNLSSLELGDSALYFCASTPGGVPSSYNEQFFGPGTRLTVL.